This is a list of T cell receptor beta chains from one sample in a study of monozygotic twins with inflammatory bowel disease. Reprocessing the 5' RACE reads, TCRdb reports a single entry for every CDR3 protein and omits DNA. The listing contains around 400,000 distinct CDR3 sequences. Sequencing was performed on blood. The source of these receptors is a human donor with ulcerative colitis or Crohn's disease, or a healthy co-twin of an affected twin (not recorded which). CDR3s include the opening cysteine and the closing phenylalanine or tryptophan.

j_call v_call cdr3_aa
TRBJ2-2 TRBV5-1 CASSPGGSTGELFF
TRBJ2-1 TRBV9 CASTIGLAGENEQFF
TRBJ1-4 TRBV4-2 CASSRDGKNEKLFF
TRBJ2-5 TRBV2 CASRSWLKETQYF
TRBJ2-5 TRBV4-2 CANSRYVPRQETQYF
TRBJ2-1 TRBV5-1 CASSYNPQGDEQFF
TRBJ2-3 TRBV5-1 CASSLAGAATPTDTQYF
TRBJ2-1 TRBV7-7 CASSPLAPSSYNEQFF
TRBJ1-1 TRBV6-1 CASSGGQGGFTEAFF
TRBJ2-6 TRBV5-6 CASSLDLAGPSGANVLTF
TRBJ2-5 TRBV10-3 CAIRKGTGAIQETQYF
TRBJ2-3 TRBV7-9 CASSLSSQGATDTQYF
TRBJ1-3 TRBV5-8 CASSLPIGSNGNTIYF
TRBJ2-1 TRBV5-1 CASSIGSGGGNEQFF
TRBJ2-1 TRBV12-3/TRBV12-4 CASIWGITSGRVNEQFF
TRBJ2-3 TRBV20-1 CSARDRLVEGFADTQYF